This TCR beta chain was sequenced during a study of T cells in localized non-small cell lung cancer. V was cut by 4 bases and J by 5 bases, with 14 bases left in between. CDR3 length: 15 residues. Germline CDR1 is LNHDA and CDR2 is SQIVND (reference sequence). Worth noting for this clone: Antigen specificity is unknown.

The table came from immunoSEQ multiplex PCR; TCRdb's copy has only in-frame clones and leaves some out. The sample has 23,000 or so clones, approximately 92% seen once. General study points: Adjacent lung tissue had a median around 50 of the top 100 clones found in the tumor. An association was observed between higher blood T cell density and longer overall survival. It was uninvolved adjacent lung that showed the highest T cell clonality, exceeding tumor.

The sample was peripheral blood, taken before any cancer treatment. The genes are TRBV19 and TRBJ1-4; TRBD1 is a possible D gene (5 bases). The TCR comes from a man aged 35 to 70 with stage III squamous cell lung carcinoma. The CDR3 nucleotides read TGTGCCAGTAGTAACAGCCTGGGGCACAATGAAAAACTGTTTTTT. Translated, it gives CASSNSLGHNEKLFF. The full variable domain, with the rest looked up from reference TRBV19 and TRBJ1-4, is DGGITQSPKYLFRKEGQNVTLSCEQNLNHDAMYWYRQDPGQGLRLIYYSQIVNDFQKGDIAEGYSVSREKKESFPLTVTSAQKNPTAFYLCASSNSLGHNEKLFFGSGTQLSVL.